Sequencing of this T cell receptor (beta chain) was carried out in a study of T cell repertoires in cytomegalovirus infection. Study overall: Through public TCR beta signatures, both CMV infection and matching HLA type were indicated. Study findings and constraints: There were carriers of CMV plus the relevant HLA, and cumulative public TCR beta family frequency identified them. CMV-specific TCR beta clonotypes restricted by HLA-C were the ones dominating the ex vivo response.

The junction had 5 bases not matched to a gene; V was cut back by 1 base and J by 6 bases. The germline V gene has CDR1 MDHEN and CDR2 SYDVKM. The CDR3 loop spans 14 amino acids. In its sample, this clonotype was seen many times. The target antigen is unknown. TCRdb fed the reads into MiXCR, producing one record per CDR3 protein. The data contain fewer than 250,000 distinct CDR3 sequences, around an eighth of them seen just once; the ten biggest clones take up 1.5% to 2%. The chain employs TRBV28 and TRBJ2-7; 8 bases match TRBD2. This receptor was identified in a human donor in good health (CMV status not recorded). Some clones in this sample may be carry-over from other donors' samples. Sequences were obtained from PBMCs. CDR3 loop: CASSLFEAGGEQYF. Here the CDR3 DNA reads TGTGCCAGCAGTTTATTCGAGGCGGGGGGCGAGCAGTACTTC.